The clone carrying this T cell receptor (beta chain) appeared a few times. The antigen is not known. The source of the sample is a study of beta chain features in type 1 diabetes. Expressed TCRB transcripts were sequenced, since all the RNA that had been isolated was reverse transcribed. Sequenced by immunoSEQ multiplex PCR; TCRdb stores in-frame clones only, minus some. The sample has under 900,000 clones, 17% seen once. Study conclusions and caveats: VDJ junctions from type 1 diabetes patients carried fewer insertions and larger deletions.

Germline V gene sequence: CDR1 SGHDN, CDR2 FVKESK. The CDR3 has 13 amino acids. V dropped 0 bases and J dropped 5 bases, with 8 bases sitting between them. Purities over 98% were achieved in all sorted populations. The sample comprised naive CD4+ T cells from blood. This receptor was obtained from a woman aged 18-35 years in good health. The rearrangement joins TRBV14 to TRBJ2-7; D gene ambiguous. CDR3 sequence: CASSQETNHEQYF. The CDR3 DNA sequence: TGTGCCAGCAGCCAAGAAACTAATCACGAGCAGTACTTC.